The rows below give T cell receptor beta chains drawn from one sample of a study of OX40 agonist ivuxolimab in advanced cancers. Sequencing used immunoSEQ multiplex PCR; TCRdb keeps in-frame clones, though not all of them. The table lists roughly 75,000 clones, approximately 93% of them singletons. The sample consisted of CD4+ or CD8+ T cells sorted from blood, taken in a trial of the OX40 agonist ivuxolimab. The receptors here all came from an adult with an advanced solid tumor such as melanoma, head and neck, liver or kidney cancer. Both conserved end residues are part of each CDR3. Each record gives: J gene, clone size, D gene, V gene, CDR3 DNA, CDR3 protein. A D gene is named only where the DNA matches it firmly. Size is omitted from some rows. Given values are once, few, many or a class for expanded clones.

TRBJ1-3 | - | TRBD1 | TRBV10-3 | TGTGCCATCAGTGGGACAGGGAGAGGAAACACCATATATTTT | CAISGTGRGNTIYF
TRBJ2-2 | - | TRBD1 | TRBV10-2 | TGCGCCAGCAGTGTAACAGGGGCAGACACCGGGGAGCTGTTTTTT | CASSVTGADTGELFF
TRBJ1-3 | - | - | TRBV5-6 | TGTGCCAGCAGCGACCCCCAGGCCATATATTTT | CASSDPQAIYF
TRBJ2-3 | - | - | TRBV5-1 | TGCGCCAGCAGCAGTCAGGGGGGAACAGATACGCAGTATTTT | CASSSQGGTDTQYF
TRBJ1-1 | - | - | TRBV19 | TGTGCCAGTAGTATAGGGAACACTGAAGCTTTCTTT | CASSIGNTEAFF
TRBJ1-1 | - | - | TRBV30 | TGTGCCTGTCAAGTTTGGGAGGGTGAAGCTTTCTTT | CACQVWEGEAFF
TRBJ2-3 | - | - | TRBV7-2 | TGTGCCAGCAGCGGACACACAGATACGCAGTATTTT | CASSGHTDTQYF
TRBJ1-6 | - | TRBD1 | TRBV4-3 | TGCGCCAGCAGCCAAAAGGCACAGGGGTTCGGATATAATTCACCCCTCCACTTT | CASSQKAQGFGYNSPLHF
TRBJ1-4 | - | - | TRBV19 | TGTGCCAGTAGTCCAGGACGGGTCATTTATGAAAAACTGTTTTTT | CASSPGRVIYEKLFF
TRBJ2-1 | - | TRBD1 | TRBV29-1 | TGCAGCGTTGAAATGACAGGGGCCTACAATGAGCAGTTCTTC | CSVEMTGAYNEQFF
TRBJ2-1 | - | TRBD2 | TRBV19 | TGTGCCAGTAGTTCGGGACTAAGATACAATGAGCAGTTCTTC | CASSSGLRYNEQFF
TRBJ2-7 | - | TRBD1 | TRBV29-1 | TGCAGCGTTGAACGTACAGGGGATACCTACGAGCAGTACTTC | CSVERTGDTYEQYF
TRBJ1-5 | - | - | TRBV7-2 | TGTGCCAGCAGCATACAGGGTGAAGGCAATCAGCCCCAGCATTTT | CASSIQGEGNQPQHF
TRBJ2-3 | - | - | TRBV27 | TGTGCCAGCAGTTTCGAGACTAGTATCGGTACGCAGTATTTT | CASSFETSIGTQYF
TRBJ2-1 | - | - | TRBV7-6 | TGTGCCAGCAGCTTATCGAGTGAGCAGTTCTTC | CASSLSSEQFF
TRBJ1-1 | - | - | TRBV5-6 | TGTGCCAGCAGCTTTCGCAGACGCATGAACACTGAAGCTTTCTTT | CASSFRRRMNTEAFF
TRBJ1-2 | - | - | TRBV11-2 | TGTGCCAGCAGCTTAAGGACTCTCTATGGCTACACCTTC | CASSLRTLYGYTF
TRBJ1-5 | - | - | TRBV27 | TGTGCCAGCAGTTTTTCGATGGATAGCAATCAGCCCCAGCATTTT | CASSFSMDSNQPQHF
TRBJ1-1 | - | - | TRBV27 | TGTGCCAGCAGTTTATCGTTGCTCGGGGATGAAGCTTTCTTT | CASSLSLLGDEAFF
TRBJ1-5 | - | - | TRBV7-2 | TGTGCCAGCAGCATGCTTGGGGGGAGCAATCAGCCCCAGCATTTT | CASSMLGGSNQPQHF
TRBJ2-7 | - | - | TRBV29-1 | TGCAGCGTTGAATCCGCCTACGAGCAGTACTTC | CSVESAYEQYF
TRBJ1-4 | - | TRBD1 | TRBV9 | TGTGCCAGCAGCGAGCAGACAGGGTTTAATGAAAAACTGTTTTTT | CASSEQTGFNEKLFF
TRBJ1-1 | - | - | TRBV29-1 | TGCAGCGTTGAACTACAGGCTTACCACACTGAAGCTTTCTTT | CSVELQAYHTEAFF
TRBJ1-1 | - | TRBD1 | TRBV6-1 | TGTGCCAGCAGCAAACGAGACAGGGCGAACACTGAAGCTTTCTTT | CASSKRDRANTEAFF
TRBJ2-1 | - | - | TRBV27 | TGTGCCAGCAGTCCAAGCCCCCTAGGTGATGAGCAGTTCTTC | CASSPSPLGDEQFF
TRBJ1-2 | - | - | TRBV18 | TGTGCCAGCTCACCTTCCGGGACTACTTACTATGGCTACACCTTC | CASSPSGTTYYGYTF
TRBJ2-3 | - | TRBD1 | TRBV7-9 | TGTGCCAGCAGCTTAGTTAGTAACAGGGGGACGCAGTATTTT | CASSLVSNRGTQYF
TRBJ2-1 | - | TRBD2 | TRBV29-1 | TGCAGCGTTGATGGGCTAGCGGGAGAAGCGGGGTACAATGAGCAGTTCTTC | CSVDGLAGEAGYNEQFF
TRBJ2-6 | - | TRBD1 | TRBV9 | TGTGCCAGCCATCCTGCAAGGACAGGACCATCTGGGGCCAACGTCCTGACTTTC | CASHPARTGPSGANVLTF
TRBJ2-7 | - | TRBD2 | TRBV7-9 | TGTGCCAGCAGCTTAAAGGCGCGGGGGGACTCCTACGAGCAGTACTTC | CASSLKARGDSYEQYF
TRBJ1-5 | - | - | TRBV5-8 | TGTGCCAGCAGCATGGGACATCTAAGCAATCAGCCCCAGCATTTT | CASSMGHLSNQPQHF
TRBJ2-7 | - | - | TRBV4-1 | TGCGCCAGCAGCCTAAGATCCCGTGACAGCTATTACGAGCAGTACTTC | CASSLRSRDSYYEQYF
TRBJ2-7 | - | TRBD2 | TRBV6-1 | TGTGCCAGCAGTGAAATGTTCCCCGGGAGGGCCTACGAGCAGTACTTC | CASSEMFPGRAYEQYF
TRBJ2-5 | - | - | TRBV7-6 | TGTGCCAGCAGCTTAAACTTTTTTGAAGAGACCCAGTACTTC | CASSLNFFEETQYF
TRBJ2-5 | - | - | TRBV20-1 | TGCAGTGCAGGGCAGCAAGAGACCCAGTACTTC | CSAGQQETQYF
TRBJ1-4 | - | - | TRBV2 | TGTGCCAGCACGTCATCTACCGGGGGAGAAAAACTGTTTTTT | CASTSSTGGEKLFF
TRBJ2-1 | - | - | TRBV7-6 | TGTGCCAGCAGCCTGGGGGGCGGCCCCGTTGGTGAGCAGTTCTTC | CASSLGGGPVGEQFF
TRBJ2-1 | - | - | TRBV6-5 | TGTGCCAGCAGTGCACTAGCTACCTACAATGAGCAGTTCTTC | CASSALATYNEQFF
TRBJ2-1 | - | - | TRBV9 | TGTGCCAGCAGCGATACGGGCTTTCAGTTCTTC | CASSDTGFQFF
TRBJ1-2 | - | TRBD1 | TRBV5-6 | TGTGCCAGCAGCCTGAGGGACAGCCCCAACTATGGCTACACCTTC | CASSLRDSPNYGYTF
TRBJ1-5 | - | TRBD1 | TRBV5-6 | TGTGCCAGCAGCTTTGGAGGGGGCAAGAAGCCCCAGCATTTT | CASSFGGGKKPQHF
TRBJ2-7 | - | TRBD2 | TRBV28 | TGTGCCAGCAGACCGGGACTAGCGGGGGTTTACGAGCAGTACTTC | CASRPGLAGVYEQYF
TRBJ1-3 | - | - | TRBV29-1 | TGCAGCGTGTTAGGGTCAGGGGCGGCAAACACCATATATTTT | CSVLGSGAANTIYF
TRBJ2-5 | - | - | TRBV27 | TGTGCCAGCAGTCTAGGACGGTTCGGGCAGACCCAGTACTTC | CASSLGRFGQTQYF
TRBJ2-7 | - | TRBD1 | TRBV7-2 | TGTGCCAGCAGCCAACGTACAGGGGGCGCAATCTACGAGCAGTACTTC | CASSQRTGGAIYEQYF
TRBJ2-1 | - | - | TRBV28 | TGTGCCAGCAGTTTAGATTTATCGTACAATGAGCAGTTCTTC | CASSLDLSYNEQFF
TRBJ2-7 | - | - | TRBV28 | TGTGCCAGCAGTTTATATACGGGACTGTTATACGAGCAGTACTTC | CASSLYTGLLYEQYF
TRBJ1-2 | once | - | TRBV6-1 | TGTGCCACCTTCGGGGGCGACGGCTACACCTTC | CATFGGDGYTF
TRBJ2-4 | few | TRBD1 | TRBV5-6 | TGTGCCAGCAGCACCGGGACAGACAAAAACATTCAGTACTTC | CASSTGTDKNIQYF
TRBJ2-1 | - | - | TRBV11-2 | TGTGCCAGCAGCTCACAGGAGCGCTCCTACAATGAGCAGTTCTTC | CASSSQERSYNEQFF
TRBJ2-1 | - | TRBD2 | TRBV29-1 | TGCAGCGTTGAAGGAGCGGGAGTTTCGAATGAGCAGTTCTTC | CSVEGAGVSNEQFF
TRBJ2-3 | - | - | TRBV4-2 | TGTGCCAGCAGCCATACCCAAGATACGCAGTATTTT | CASSHTQDTQYF
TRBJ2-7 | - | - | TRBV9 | TGTGCCAGCAGCGTGGGGGGTTTGACCTACGAGCAGTACTTC | CASSVGGLTYEQYF
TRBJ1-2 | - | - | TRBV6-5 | TGTGCCAGCAGTTACTCGATTCAGGGTGCTAACTATGGCTACACCTTC | CASSYSIQGANYGYTF
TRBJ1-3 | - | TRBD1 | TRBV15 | TGTGCCACCAGCATTCTCACCCGGACAGGGGGTAACACCATATATTTT | CATSILTRTGGNTIYF